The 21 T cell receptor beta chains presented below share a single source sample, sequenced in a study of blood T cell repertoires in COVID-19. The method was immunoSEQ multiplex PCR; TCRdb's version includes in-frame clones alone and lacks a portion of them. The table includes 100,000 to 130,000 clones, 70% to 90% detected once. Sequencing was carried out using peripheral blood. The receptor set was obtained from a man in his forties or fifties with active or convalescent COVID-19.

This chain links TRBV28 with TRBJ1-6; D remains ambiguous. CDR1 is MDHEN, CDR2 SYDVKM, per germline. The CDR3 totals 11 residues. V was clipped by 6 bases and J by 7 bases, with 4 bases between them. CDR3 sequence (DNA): TGTGCCAGCAGCTCCAATTCACCCCTCCACTTT. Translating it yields CASSSNSPLHF. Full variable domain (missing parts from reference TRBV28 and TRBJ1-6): DVKVTQSSRYLVKRTGEKVFLECVQDMDHENMFWYRQDPGLGLRLIYFSYDVKMKEKGDIPEGYSVSREKKERFSLILESASTNQTSMYLCASSSNSPLHFGNGTRLTVT.

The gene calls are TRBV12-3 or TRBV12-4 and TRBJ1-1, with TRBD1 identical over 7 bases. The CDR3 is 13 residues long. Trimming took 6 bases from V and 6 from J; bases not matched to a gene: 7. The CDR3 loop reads CASRLTGVAEAFF. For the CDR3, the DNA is TGTGCCAGCAGACTTACAGGGGTGGCTGAAGCTTTCTTT.

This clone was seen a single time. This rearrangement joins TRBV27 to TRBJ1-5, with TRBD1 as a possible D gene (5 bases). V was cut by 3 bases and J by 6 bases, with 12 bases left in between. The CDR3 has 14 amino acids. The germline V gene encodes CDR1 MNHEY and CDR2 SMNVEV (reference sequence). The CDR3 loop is CASSLGGSFQPQHF. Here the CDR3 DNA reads TGTGCCAGCAGTTTGGGGGGGTCGTTTCAGCCCCAGCATTTT.

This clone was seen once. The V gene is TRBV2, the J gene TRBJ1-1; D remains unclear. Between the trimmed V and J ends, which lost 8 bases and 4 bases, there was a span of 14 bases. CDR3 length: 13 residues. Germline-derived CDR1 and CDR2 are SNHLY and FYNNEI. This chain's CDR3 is CASSHYEVTEAFF. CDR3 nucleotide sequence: TGTGCCAGCTCCCACTACGAGGTCACTGAAGCTTTCTTT.

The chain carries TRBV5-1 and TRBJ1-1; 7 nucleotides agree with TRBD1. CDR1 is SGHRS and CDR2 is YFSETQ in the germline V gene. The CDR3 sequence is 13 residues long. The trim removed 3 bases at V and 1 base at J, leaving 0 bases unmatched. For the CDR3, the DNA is TGCGCCAGCAGCTGGGACAGGAACACTGAAGCTTTCTTT. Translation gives CASSWDRNTEAFF.

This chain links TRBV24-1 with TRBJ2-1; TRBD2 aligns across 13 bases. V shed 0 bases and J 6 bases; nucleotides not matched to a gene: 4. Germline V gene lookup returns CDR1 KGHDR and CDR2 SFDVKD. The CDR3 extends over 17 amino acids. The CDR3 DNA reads TGTGCCACCAGTGATTTGTTACTAGCGGGAGGGACCAATGAGCAGTTCTTC. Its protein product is CATSDLLLAGGTNEQFF.

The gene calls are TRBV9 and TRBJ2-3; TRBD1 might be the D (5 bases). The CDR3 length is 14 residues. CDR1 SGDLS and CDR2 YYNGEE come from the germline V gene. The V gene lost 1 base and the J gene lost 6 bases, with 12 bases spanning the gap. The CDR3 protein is CASSVSQGTDTQYF. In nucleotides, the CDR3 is TGTGCCAGCAGCGTAAGTCAGGGTACGGATACGCAGTATTTT.

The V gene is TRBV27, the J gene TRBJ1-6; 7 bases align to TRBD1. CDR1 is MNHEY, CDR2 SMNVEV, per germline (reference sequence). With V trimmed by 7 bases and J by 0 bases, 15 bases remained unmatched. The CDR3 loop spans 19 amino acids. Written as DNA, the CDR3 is TGTGCCAGCAACCGGGTGGCTGGGACAGCGAGCTCCTATAATTCACCCCTCCACTTT. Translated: CASNRVAGTASSYNSPLHF.

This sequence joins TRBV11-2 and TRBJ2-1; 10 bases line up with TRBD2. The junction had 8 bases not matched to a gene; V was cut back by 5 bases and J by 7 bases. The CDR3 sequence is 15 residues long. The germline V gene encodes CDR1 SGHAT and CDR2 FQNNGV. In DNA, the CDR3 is TGTGCCAGCAGCCTAGCGGGAGTCCGGGCAAATGAGCAGTTCTTC. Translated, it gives CASSLAGVRANEQFF.

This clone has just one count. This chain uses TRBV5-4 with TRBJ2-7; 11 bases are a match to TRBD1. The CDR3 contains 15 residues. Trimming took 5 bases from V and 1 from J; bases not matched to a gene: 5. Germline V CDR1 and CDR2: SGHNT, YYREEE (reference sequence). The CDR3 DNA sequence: TGTGCCAGCAGGGCCGGGACAGGGGGATCCTACGAGCAGTACTTC. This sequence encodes CASRAGTGGSYEQYF.

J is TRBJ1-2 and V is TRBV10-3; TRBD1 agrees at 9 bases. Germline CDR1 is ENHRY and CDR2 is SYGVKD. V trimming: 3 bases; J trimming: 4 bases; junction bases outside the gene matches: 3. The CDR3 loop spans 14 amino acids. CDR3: CAISEGTGTYGYTF. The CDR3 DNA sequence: TGTGCCATCAGTGAAGGGACAGGGACCTATGGCTACACCTTC.

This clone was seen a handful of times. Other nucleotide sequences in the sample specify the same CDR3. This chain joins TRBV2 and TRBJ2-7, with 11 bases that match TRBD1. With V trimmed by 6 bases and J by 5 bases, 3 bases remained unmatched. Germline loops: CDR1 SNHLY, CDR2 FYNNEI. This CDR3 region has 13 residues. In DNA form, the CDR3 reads TGTGCCAGCAGGGACAGGGGGCCTGACGAGCAGTACTTC. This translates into CASRDRGPDEQYF.

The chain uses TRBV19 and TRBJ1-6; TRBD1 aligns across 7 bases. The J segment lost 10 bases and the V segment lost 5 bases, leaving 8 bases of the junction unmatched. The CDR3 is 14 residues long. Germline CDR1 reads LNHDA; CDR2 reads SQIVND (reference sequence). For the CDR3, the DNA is TGTGCCAGTAGTGGGGACAGCCGGACATCACCCCTCCACTTT. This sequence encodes CASSGDSRTSPLHF.

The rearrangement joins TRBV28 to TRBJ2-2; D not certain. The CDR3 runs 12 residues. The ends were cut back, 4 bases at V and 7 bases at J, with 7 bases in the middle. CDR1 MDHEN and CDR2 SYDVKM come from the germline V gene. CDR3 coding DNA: TGTGCCAGCAGTTCTAGTGGCGGGGAGCTGTTTTTT. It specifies CASSSSGGELFF.

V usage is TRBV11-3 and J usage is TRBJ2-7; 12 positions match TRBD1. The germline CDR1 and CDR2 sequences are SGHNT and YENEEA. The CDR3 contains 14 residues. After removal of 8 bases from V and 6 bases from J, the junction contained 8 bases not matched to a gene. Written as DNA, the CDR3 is TGTGCCAGCGGGACCGGGACAGGGGGCCGCGAGCAGTACTTC. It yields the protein CASGTGTGGREQYF.

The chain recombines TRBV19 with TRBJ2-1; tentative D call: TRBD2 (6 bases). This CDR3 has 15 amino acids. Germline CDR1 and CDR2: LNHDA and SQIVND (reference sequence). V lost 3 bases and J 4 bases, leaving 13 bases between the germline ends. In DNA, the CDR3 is TGTGCCAGTAGTATGCGAAAGGACTATTACAATGAGCAGTTCTTC. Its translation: CASSMRKDYYNEQFF.

The CDR3 sequence: CASGQILTDTQYF. CDR3 nucleotide sequence: TGTGCCAGCGGACAGATACTCACAGATACGCAGTATTTT. This rearrangement joins TRBV28 to TRBJ2-3; a possible D gene is TRBD1 (6 bases). CDR1 is MDHEN and CDR2 is SYDVKM in the germline V gene. The CDR3 is made up of 13 amino acids. Trimming took 8 bases from V and 2 from J, leaving 11 bases between them.

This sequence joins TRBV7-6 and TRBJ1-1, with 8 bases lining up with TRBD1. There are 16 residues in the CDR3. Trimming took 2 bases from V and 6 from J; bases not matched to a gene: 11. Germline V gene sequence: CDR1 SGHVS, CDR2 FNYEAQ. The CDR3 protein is CASSLLSTGGSPEAFF. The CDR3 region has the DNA TGTGCCAGCAGCTTACTATCAACAGGGGGGAGCCCTGAAGCTTTCTTT. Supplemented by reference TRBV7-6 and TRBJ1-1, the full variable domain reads GAGVSQSPRYKVTKRGQDVALRCDPISGHVSLYWYRQALGQGPEFLTYFNYEAQQDKSGLPNDRFSAERPEGSISTLTIQRTEQRDSAMYRCASSLLSTGGSPEAFFGQGTRLTVV.

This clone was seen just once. The chain's CDR3 is CASSSRGEAEAFF. CDR3 coding DNA: TGTGCCAGCAGCTCCCGAGGGGAGGCTGAAGCTTTCTTT. V and J are TRBV7-9 and TRBJ1-1; maybe TRBD1 (5 bases). CDR3 length: 13 amino acids. V lost 4 bases to trimming and J lost 6 bases, with 12 bases between them. Germline V gene data show CDR1 as SEHNR and CDR2 as FQNEAQ (reference sequence).

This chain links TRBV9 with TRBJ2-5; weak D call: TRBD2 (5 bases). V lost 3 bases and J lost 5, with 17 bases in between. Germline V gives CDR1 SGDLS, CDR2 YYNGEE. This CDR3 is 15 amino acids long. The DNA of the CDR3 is TGTGCCAGCAGCGCAGAAGGACTCGGAGAGGAGACCCAGTACTTC. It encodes CASSAEGLGEETQYF.

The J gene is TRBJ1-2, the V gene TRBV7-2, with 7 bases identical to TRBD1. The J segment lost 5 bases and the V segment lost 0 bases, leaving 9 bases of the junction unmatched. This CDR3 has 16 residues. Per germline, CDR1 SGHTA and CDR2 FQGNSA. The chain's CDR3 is CASSLAWRDSRYGYTF. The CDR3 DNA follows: TGTGCCAGCAGCTTAGCGTGGAGGGACAGTCGGTATGGCTACACCTTC.